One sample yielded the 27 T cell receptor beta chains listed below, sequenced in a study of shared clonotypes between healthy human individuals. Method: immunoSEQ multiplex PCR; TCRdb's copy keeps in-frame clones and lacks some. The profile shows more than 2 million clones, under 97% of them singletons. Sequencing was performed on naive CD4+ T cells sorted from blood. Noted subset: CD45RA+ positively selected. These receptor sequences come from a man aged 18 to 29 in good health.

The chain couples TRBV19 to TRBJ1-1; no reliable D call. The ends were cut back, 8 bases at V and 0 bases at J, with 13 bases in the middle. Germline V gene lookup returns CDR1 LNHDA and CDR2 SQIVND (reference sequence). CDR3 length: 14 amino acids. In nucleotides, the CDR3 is TGTGCCAGTCAAATTCAGGCTTTGAACACTGAAGCTTTCTTT. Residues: CASQIQALNTEAFF.

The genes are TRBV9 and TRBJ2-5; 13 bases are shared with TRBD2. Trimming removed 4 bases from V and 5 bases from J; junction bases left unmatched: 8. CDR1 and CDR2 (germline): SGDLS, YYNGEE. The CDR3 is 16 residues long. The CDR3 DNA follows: TGTGCCAGCAGCCTCGGGACTAGCGGGGTGTGGGAGACCCAGTACTTC. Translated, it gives CASSLGTSGVWETQYF. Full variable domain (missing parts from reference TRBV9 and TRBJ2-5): DSGVTQTPKHLITATGQRVTLRCSPRSGDLSVYWYQQSLDQGLQFLIQYYNGEERAKGNILERFSAQQFPDLHSELNLSSLELGDSALYFCASSLGTSGVWETQYFGPGTRLLVL.

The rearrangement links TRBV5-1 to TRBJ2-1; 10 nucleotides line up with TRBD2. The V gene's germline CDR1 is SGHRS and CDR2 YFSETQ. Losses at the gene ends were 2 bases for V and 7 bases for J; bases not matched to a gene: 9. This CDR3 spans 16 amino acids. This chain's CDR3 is CASSLGSSGSLNEQFF. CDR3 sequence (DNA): TGCGCCAGCAGCTTAGGGTCTAGCGGGAGTTTGAATGAGCAGTTCTTC.

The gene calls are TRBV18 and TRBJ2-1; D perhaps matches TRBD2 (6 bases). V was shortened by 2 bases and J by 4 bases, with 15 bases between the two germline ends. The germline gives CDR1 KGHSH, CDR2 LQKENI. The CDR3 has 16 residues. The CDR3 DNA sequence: TGTGCCAGCTCACCATGGGGCGGACTAAATTACAATGAGCAGTTCTTC. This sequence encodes CASSPWGGLNYNEQFF.

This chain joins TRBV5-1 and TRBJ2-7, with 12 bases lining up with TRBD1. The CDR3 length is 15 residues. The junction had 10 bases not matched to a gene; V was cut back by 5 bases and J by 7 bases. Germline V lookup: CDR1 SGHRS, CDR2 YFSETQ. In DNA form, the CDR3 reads TGCGCCAGCAGACCCCCGGGGACAGGGGGCCTAGAGCAGTACTTC. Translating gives CASRPPGTGGLEQYF.

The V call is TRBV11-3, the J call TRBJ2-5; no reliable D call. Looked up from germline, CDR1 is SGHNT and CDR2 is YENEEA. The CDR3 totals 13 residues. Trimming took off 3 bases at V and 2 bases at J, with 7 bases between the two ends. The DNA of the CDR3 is TGTGCCAGCAGCTTCGGGCCGCAAGAGACCCAGTACTTC. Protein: CASSFGPQETQYF.

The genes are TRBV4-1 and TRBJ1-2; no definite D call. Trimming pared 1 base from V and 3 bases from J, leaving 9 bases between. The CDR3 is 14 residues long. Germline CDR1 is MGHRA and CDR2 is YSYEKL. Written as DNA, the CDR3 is TGCGCCAGCAGCCAAGTGTCCGGCGACTATGGCTACACCTTC. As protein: CASSQVSGDYGYTF.

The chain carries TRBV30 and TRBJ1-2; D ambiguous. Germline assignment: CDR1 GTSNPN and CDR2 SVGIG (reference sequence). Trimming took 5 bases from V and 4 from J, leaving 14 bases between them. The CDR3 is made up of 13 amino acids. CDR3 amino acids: CAWGLLGPYGYTF. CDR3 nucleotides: TGTGCCTGGGGCCTCCTTGGGCCCTATGGCTACACCTTC.

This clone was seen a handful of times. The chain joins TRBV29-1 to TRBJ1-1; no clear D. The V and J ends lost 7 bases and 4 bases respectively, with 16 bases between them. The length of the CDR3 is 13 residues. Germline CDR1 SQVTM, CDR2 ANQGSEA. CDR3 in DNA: TGCAGCGCAAACGGCGCGCAAAGCACTGAAGCTTTCTTT. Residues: CSANGAQSTEAFF.

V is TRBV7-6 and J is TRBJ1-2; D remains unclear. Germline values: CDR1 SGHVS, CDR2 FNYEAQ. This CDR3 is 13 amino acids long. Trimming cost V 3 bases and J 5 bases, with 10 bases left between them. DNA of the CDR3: TGTGCCAGCAGCTTCGTGGGAGGGTATGGCTACACCTTC. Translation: CASSFVGGYGYTF.

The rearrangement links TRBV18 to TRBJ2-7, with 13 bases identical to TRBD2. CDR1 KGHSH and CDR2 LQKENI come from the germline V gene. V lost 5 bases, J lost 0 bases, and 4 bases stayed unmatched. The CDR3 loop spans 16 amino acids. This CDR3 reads CASSMGLAGNSYEQYF. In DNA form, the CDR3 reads TGTGCCAGCTCAATGGGACTAGCGGGAAACTCCTACGAGCAGTACTTC.

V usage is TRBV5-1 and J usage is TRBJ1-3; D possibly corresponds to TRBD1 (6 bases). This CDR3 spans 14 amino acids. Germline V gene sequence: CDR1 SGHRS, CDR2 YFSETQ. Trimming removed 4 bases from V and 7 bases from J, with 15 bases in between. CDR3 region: CASSPGTSTNTIYF. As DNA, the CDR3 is TGCGCCAGCAGCCCTGGGACATCTACTAACACCATATATTTT.

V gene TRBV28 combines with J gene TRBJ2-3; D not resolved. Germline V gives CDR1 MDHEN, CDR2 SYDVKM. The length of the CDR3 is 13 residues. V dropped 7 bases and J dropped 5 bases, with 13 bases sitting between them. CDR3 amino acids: CASTSGPLDTQYF. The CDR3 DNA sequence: TGTGCCAGCACCTCTGGCCCTTTAGATACGCAGTATTTT.

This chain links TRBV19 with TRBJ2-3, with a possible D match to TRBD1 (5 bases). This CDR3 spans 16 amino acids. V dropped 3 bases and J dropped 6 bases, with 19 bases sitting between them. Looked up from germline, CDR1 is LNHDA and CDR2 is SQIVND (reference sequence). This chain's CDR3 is CASSIEVGRASDTQYF. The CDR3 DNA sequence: TGTGCCAGTAGTATTGAGGTTGGCAGGGCCTCGGATACGCAGTATTTT.

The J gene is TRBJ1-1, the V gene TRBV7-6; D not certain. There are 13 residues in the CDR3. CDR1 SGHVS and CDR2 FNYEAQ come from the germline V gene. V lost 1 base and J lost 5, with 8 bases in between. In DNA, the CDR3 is TGTGCCAGCAGCTTAGTGAGGGATACTGAAGCTTTCTTT. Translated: CASSLVRDTEAFF.

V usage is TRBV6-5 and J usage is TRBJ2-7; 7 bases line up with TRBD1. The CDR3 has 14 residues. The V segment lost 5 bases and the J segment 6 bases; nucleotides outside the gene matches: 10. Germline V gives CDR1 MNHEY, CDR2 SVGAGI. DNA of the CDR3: TGTGCCAGCAGTACGAGGGGGCGACCCGGCGAGCAGTACTTC. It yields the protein CASSTRGRPGEQYF.

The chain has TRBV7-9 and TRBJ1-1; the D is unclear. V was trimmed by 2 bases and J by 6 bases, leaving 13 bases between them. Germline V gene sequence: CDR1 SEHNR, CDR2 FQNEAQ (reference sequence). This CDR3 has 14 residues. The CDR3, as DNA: TGTGCCAGCAGCTTAACAATTCTTGTAGCTGAAGCTTTCTTT. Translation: CASSLTILVAEAFF.

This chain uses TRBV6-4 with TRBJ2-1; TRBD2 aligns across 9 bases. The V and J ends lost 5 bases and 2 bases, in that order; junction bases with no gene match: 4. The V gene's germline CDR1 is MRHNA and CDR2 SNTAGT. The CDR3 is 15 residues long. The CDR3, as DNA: TGTGCCAGCAGTAAAGCGGGGGGCCCCTACAATGAGCAGTTCTTC. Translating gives CASSKAGGPYNEQFF.

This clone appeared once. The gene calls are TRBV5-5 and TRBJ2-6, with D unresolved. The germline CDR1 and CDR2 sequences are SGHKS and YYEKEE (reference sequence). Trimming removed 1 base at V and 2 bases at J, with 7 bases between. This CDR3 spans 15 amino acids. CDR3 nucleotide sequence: TGTGCCAGCAGCTTGACCGTGGCTGGGGCCAACGTCCTGACTTTC. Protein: CASSLTVAGANVLTF.

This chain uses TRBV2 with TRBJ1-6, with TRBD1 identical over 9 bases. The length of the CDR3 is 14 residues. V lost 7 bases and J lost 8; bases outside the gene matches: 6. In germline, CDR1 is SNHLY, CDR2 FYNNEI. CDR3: CASNVDRGDSPLHF. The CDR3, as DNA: TGTGCCAGCAACGTGGACAGGGGTGATTCACCCCTCCACTTT.

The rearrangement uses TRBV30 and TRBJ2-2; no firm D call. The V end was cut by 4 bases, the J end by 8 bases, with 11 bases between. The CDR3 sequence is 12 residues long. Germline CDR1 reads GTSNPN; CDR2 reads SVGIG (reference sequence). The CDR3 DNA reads TGTGCCTGGAATTCGAGGCAAGGGGAGCTGTTTTTT. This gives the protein CAWNSRQGELFF.

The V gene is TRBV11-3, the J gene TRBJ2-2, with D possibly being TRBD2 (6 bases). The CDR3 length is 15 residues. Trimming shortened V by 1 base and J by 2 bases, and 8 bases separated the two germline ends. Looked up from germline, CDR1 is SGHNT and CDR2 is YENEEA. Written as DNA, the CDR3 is TGTGCCAGCAGCTTAGCGGGGGTAAACACCGGGGAGCTGTTTTTT. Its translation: CASSLAGVNTGELFF.

The CDR3 DNA reads as TGTGCCAGCAGCTTAGCGCGGGGACCCTACGAGCAGTACTTC. The encoded protein is CASSLARGPYEQYF. The rearrangement links TRBV7-8 to TRBJ2-7; D perhaps matches TRBD2 (6 bases). Per germline, CDR1 SGHVS and CDR2 FQNEAQ. Trimming left V 0 bases short and J 2 bases short, with 8 bases between. This CDR3 is built from 14 residues.

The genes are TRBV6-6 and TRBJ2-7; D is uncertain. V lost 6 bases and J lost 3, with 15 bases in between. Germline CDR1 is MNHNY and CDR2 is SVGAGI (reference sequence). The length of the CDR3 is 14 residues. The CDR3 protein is CASSPRFQDYEQYF. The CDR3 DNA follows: TGTGCCAGCAGCCCCCGTTTTCAGGACTACGAGCAGTACTTC.

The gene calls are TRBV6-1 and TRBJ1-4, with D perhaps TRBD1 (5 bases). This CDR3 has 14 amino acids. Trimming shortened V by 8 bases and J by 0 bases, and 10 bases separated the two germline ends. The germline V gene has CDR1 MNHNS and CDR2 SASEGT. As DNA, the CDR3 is TGTGCCAGCCTACAGGTTACAACTAATGAAAAACTGTTTTTT. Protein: CASLQVTTNEKLFF.

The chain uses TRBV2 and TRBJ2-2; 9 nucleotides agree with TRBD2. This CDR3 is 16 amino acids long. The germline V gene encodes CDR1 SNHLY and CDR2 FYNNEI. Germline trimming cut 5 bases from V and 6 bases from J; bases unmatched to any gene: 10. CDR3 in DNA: TGTGCCAGCAGTTGGGAGGGGCTAGCGGGATCCGGGGAGCTGTTTTTT. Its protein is CASSWEGLAGSGELFF.

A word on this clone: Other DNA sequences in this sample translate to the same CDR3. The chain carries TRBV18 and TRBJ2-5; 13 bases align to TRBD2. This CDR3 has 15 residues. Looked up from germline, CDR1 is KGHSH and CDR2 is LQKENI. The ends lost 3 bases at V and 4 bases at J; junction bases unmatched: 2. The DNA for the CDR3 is TGTGCCAGCTCACCGGGACTAGCGGGACCAGAGACCCAGTACTTC. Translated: CASSPGLAGPETQYF.